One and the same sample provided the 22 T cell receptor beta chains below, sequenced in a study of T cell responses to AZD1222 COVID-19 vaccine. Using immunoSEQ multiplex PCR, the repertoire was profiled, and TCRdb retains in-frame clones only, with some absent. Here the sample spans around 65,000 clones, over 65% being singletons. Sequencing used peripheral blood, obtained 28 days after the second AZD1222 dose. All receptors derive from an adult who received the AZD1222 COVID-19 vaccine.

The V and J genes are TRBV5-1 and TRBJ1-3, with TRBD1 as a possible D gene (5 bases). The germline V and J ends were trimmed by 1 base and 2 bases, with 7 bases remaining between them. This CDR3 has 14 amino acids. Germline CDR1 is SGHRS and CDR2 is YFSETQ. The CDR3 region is CASSLTGAGNTIYF. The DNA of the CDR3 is TGCGCCAGCAGCTTGACGGGGGCTGGAAACACCATATATTTT.

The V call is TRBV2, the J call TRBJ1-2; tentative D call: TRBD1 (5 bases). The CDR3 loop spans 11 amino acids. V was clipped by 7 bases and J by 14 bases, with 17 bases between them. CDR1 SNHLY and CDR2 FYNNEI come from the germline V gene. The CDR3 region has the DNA TGTGCCAGCACCCCGCGGGAACAGGAGACCTTC. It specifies CASTPREQETF.

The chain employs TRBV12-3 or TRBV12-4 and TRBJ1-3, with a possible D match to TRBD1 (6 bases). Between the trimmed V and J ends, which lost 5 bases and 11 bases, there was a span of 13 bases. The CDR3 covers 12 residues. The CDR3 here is CASSAGQPAIYF. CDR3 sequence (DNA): TGTGCCAGCAGTGCAGGACAGCCAGCCATATATTTT.

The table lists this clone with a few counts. The CDR3 loop reads CASSLGSPPGELFF. The CDR3 coding sequence is TGTGCCAGCAGCTTAGGGTCACCCCCCGGGGAGCTGTTTTTT. The genes are TRBV11-3 and TRBJ2-2; no firm D call. V was trimmed by 1 base and J by 6 bases, leaving 9 bases between them. Looked up from germline, CDR1 is SGHNT and CDR2 is YENEEA. The CDR3 is 14 amino acids. Variable domain in full (rest from reference TRBV11-3 and TRBJ2-2): EAGVVQSPRYKIIEKKQPVAFWCNPISGHNTLYWYLQNLGQGPELLIRYENEEAVDDSQLPKDRFSAERLKGVDSTLKIQPAELGDSAVYLCASSLGSPPGELFFGEGSRLTVL.

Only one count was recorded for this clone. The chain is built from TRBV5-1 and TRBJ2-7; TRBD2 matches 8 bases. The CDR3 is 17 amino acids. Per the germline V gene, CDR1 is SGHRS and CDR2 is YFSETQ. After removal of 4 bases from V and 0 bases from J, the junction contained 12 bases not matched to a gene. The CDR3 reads CASSLTLGLAGSYEQYF. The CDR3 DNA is TGCGCCAGCAGCCTCACTCTCGGGCTAGCGGGCTCCTACGAGCAGTACTTC.

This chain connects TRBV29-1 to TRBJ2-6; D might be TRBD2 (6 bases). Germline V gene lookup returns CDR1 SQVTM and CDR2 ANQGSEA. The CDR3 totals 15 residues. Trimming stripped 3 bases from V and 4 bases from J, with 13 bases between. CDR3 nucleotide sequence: TGCAGCGTTGAGGAGGGGCTACGAGGGGCCAACGTCCTGACTTTC. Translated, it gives CSVEEGLRGANVLTF. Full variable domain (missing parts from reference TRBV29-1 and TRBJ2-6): SAVISQKPSRDICQRGTSLTIQCQVDSQVTMMFWYRQQPGQSLTLIATANQGSEATYESGFVIDKFPISRPNLTFSTLTVSNMSPEDSSIYLCSVEEGLRGANVLTFGAGSRLTVL.

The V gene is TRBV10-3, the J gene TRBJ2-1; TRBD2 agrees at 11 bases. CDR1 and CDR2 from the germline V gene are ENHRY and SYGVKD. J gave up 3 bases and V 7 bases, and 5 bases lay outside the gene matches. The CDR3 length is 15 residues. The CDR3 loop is CAINAGTSGYNEQFF. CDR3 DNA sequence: TGTGCCATCAATGCCGGGACTAGCGGCTACAATGAGCAGTTCTTC.

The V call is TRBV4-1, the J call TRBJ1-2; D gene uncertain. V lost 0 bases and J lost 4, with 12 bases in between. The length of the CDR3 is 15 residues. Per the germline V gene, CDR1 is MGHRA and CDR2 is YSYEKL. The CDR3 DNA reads TGCGCCAGCAGCCAAGATCAGACTACCTTCTATGGCTACACCTTC. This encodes CASSQDQTTFYGYTF.

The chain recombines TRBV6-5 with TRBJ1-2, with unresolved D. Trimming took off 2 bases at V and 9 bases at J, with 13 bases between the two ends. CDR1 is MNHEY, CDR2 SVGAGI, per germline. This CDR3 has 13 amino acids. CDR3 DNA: TGTGCCAGCAGTTACGGCCTGGGTACGAGCTACACCTTC. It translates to CASSYGLGTSYTF.

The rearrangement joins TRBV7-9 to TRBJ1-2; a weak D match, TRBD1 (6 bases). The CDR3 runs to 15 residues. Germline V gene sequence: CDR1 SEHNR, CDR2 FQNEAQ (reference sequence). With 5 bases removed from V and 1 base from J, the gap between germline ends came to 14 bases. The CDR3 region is CASSVGQVFNYGYTF. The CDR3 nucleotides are TGTGCCAGCAGCGTGGGACAAGTTTTTAACTATGGCTACACCTTC.

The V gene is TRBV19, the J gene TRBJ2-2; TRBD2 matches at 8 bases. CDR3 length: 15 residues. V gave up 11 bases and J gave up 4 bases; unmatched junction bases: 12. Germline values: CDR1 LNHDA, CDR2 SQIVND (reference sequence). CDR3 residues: CAGREGGSGTGELFF. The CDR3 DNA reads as TGTGCCGGCCGGGAGGGGGGTTCGGGCACCGGGGAGCTGTTTTTT.

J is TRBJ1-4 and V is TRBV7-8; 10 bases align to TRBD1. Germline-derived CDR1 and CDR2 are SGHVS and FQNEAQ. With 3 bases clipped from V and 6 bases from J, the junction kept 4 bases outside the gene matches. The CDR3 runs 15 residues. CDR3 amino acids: CASSLAGTGDEKLFF. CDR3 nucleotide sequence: TGTGCCAGCAGCTTGGCCGGGACAGGGGATGAAAAACTGTTTTTT.

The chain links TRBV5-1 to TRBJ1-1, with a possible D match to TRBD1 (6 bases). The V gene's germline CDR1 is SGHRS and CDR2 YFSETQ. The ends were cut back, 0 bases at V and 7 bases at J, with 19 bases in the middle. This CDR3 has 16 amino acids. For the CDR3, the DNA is TGCGCCAGCAGCTTGGTCGCAGGGGCCGGGACCATTGAAGCTTTCTTT. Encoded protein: CASSLVAGAGTIEAFF.

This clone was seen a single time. This CDR3 reads CASGRGVRGYTF. Here the CDR3 DNA reads TGTGCCAGCGGGAGGGGTGTGCGTGGCTACACCTTC. The chain carries TRBV2 and TRBJ1-2; D is perhaps TRBD1 (5 bases). The germline V and J ends were trimmed by 8 bases and 7 bases, with 14 bases remaining between them. Germline V gene sequence: CDR1 SNHLY, CDR2 FYNNEI. The length of the CDR3 is 12 residues.

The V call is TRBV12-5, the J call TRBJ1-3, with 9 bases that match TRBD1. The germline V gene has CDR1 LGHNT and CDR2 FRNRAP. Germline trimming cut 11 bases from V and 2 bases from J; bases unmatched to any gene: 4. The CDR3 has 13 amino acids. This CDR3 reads CAAGTGTGNTIYF. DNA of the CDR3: TGTGCTGCCGGGACAGGGACTGGAAACACCATATATTTT.

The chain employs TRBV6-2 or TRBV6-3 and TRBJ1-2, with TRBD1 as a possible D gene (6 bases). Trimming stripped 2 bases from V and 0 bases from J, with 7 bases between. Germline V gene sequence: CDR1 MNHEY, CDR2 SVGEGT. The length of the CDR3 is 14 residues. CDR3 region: CASSYRDTNYGYTF. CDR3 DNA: TGTGCCAGCAGTTACAGGGACACTAACTATGGCTACACCTTC.

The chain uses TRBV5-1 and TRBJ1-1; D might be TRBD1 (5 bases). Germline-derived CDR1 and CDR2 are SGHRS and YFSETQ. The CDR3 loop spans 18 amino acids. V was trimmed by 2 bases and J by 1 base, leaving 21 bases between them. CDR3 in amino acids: CASSLTTGTALSNTEAFF. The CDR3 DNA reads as TGCGCCAGCAGCTTAACCACCGGGACTGCGCTATCGAACACTGAAGCTTTCTTT. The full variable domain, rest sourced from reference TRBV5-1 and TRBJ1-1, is KAGVTQTPRYLIKTRGQQVTLSCSPISGHRSVSWYQQTPGQGLQFLFEYFSETQRNKGNFPGRFSGRQFSNSRSEMNVSTLELGDSALYLCASSLTTGTALSNTEAFFGQGTRLTVV.

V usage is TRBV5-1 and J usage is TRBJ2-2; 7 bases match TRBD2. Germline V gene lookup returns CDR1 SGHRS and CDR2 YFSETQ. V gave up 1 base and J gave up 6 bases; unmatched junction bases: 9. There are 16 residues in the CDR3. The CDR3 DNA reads TGCGCCAGCAGCTTGCTTGGAGGGAGGGCCGCCGGGGAGCTGTTTTTT. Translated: CASSLLGGRAAGELFF.

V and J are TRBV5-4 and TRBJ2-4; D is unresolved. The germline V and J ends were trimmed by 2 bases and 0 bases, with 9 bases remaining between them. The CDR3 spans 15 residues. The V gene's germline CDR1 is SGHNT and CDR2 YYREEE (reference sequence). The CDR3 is CASSFLRLAKNIQYF. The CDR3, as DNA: TGTGCCAGCAGCTTTCTGAGATTAGCCAAAAACATTCAGTACTTC.

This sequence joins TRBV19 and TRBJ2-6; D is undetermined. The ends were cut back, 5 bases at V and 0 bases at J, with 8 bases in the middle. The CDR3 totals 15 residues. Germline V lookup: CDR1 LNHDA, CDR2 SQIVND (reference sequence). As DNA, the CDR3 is TGTGCCAGTAGTGCCGCTAGCTCTGGGGCCAACGTCCTGACTTTC. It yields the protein CASSAASSGANVLTF.

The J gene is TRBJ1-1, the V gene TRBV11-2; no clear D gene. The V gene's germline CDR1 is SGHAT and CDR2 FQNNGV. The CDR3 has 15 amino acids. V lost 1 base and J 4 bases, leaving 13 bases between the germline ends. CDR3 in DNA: TGTGCCAGCAGCTTAGGTTGGGCGAAAAGCACTGAAGCTTTCTTT. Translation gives CASSLGWAKSTEAFF.

CDR3: CSVNPTGANTEAFF. The CDR3 bases are TGCAGCGTTAACCCAACAGGGGCCAACACTGAAGCTTTCTTT. The chain couples TRBV29-1 to TRBJ1-1, with TRBD1 identical over 7 bases. The germline V gene has CDR1 SQVTM and CDR2 ANQGSEA. Trimming took 5 bases from V and 2 from J; bases not matched to a gene: 8. The CDR3 covers 14 residues.